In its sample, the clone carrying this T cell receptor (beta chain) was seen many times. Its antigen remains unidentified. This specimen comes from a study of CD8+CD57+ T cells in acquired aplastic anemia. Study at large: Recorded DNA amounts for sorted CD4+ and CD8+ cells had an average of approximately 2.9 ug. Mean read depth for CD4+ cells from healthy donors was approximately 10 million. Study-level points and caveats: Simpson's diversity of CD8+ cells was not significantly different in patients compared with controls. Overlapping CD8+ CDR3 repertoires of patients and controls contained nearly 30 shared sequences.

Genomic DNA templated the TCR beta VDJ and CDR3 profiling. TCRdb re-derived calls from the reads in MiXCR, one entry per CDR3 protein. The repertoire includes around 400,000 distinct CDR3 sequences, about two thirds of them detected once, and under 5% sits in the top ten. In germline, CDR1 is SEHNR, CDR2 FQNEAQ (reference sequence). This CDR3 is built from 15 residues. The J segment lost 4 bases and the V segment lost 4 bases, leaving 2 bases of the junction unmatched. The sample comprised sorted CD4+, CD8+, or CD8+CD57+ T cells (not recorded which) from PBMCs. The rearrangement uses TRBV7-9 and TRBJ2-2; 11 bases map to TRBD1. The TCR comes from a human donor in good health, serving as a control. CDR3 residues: CASSWGTGGTGELFF. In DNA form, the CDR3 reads TGTGCCAGCAGCTGGGGGACAGGGGGCACCGGGGAGCTGTTTTTT.